The source of this T cell receptor (beta chain) is a study of regulatory T cells in long-lasting Graves disease. The V and J ends lost 4 bases and 10 bases respectively, with 14 bases between them. CDR3 length: 13 amino acids. Germline V gene lookup returns CDR1 SGHTA and CDR2 FQGNSA. Many counts were recorded for this clonotype. Time point here: newly diagnosed GD, antithyroid drugs for less than 3 months. RNA isolated from PBMCs was used to make the TCR library. Building of the TCR beta libraries involved iRepertoire HTBI primers and Arm-PCR of CDR3 regions. TCRdb passed the multiplex PCR reads through MiXCR, listing each CDR3 protein once. The table records roughly 420,000 distinct CDR3 sequences, about a sixth of them present only once. A further study also used this sample, focusing on T cells in Graves' hyperthyroidism and ophthalmopathy.

This chain uses TRBV7-2 with TRBJ1-5; D perhaps matches TRBD1 (6 bases). This clonotype was sampled from a woman between 18 and 29 years old with Graves disease. The starting material was peripheral blood mononuclear cells (PBMCs), obtained at new diagnosis, from a patient treated with antithyroid drugs. The CDR3 DNA reads TGTGCCAGCAGCTCAAGGACAGATACACCCCAGCATTTT. Translating it yields CASSSRTDTPQHF.